This T cell receptor (beta chain) was identified in a study of blood T cell repertoires in COVID-19 (dated by TCRdb to about 2020). With regard to the full study: Collaborator samples came from the United States, Italy and Spain and covered acute and convalescent phases of COVID-19. The prospective study material was composed of cDNA or gDNA derived from T cells, B-cell-depleted T cells, or PBMCs. Subjects who had been exposed to COVID-19, were actively infected with it, or had recovered from it provided the deeply sampled blood TCRbeta repertoires that made up the dataset. The repertoires were released in a freely available public database meant as a resource for research on the immune response to SARS-CoV-2. The samples were drawn from two sources: the first 160 participants of the ongoing ImmuneRACE study, and 1,254 subjects contributed by 6 global collaborators. Sample metadata almost always included a de-identified subject ID, COVID-19 status, age in years and sex. Where HLA class I and class II types were available, the types were taken from metadata supplied by the sample provider, not from assay-based typing. Broader findings and caveats from the paper: How much clinical and demographic metadata was included differed by source and by participant, and the metadata was provided uncurated.

From V the trimming removes 0 bases and from J it removes 6 bases, while the gene matches leave 7 bases of the junction unaccounted for. CDR1 and CDR2 (SGHKS, YYEKEE) derive from the germline V gene (reference sequence). Its CDR3 holds 16 amino acids, cysteine through phenylalanine. The entry retains the CDR3 DNA only, 48 bases that are in frame from base 1. A note on this clone: This clone's antigen is unknown. No much larger clone exists at a distance of one base, and base qualities are not known.

In Seattle, one collaborating source enrolled patients while the infection was active and tracked those patients longitudinally over the course of disease. The collaborating institutions used their own protocols to collect whole blood in K2EDTA tubes. Collaborator samples were shipped for TCRbeta analysis as frozen whole blood, isolated PBMCs, or DNA extracted from either sample type. The immunoSEQ Assay, a bias-controlled multiplex PCR, was used to amplify TCRbeta CDR3 regions from genomic DNA. On the study's bioinformatics: Within the assay, amplification of reference gene primers was used to estimate how many nucleated cells each sample contained. Sequence reads were collapsed and filtered to measure the absolute abundance of every unique TCRbeta CDR3 rearrangement. For each sample, productive Simpson clonality was calculated by taking the square root of Simpson's diversity index across productive rearrangements. The table was pulled from immuneACCESS by TCRdb, which kept in-frame rearrangements only. Such tables lose some clones; where checked, under half of the loss comes from unresolved V genes, and the rest has no known cause. That table supplies the V and J calls and clone size; D and trimming were determined from the DNA. The sample yields about 250,000 clones; about four fifths were counted once. The ten largest clonotypes hold around 16% of the sample.

The sequence is built from TRBV5-5 and TRBJ2-2; a stretch of 8 junction bases matches TRBD2. Sequencing was carried out using peripheral blood. The receptor's source is a person between 65 and 79 years old with COVID-19, enrolled during active disease. The sequenced DNA is TGTGCCAGCAGCTTGGAGTTCGGGAGGGCCCCCGGGGAGCTGTTTTTT. It specifies CASSLEFGRAPGELFF. The CDR3, completed at both ends by the reference TRBV5-5 and TRBJ2-2 genes, gives the full variable domain DAGVTQSPTHLIKTRGQQVTLRCSPISGHKSVSWYQQVLGQGPQFIFQYYEKEERGRGNFPDRFSARQFPNYSSELNVNALLLGDSALYLCASSLEFGRAPGELFFGEGSRLTVL.